This TCR beta chain originates from a study of T-cell reconstitution after alpha-beta-depleted transplantation in children. CDR3 length: 15 residues. Trimming removed 8 bases from V and 5 bases from J; junction bases left unmatched: 6. CDR1 ENHRY and CDR2 SYGVKD come from the germline V gene. Overall study results and limits: There were some patients whose high TCRbeta diversity at day 60 came from surviving recipient T cells and thymic progenitors. Alpha-beta T cells about two months after transplant reportedly derived from several hundred expanded graft clones.

During its preparation, the TCRbeta library received unique molecular identifiers. TCRdb re-called the PCR reads through MiXCR, storing one row per CDR3 protein. The sample carries 600,000 to 700,000 distinct CDR3 sequences, roughly 13% recorded once. This clonotype was seen repeatedly, ten times or more. Its specificity is not known. The source was PBMCs, collected before TCRalphabeta/CD19-depleted stem cell transplant. The chain carries TRBV10-3 and TRBJ2-3; 14 bases match TRBD2. The TCR was taken from a girl aged 2 to 10 with congenital amegakaryocytic thrombocytopenia, due to receive a stem cell transplant. The DNA for the CDR3 is TGTGCCATCGAGAGGACTAGCGGGGGGCGAGATACGCAGTATTTT. As protein: CAIERTSGGRDTQYF.